The 20 T cell receptor beta chains presented below share a single source sample, sequenced in a study of CD8 T cells in ankylosing spondylitis. Their recognized antigens are unknown. Findings of the study overall: What seemed typical of ankylosing spondylitis blood was a TCR beta motif built from 7 or 8 highly homologous variants.

Each CDR3 protein gets one entry after TCRdb re-called the 5' RACE reads with MiXCR. The data show some 840,000 distinct CDR3 sequences, 10% to 15% seen once. The sequencing input was blood, either unsorted or a sorted T cell fraction (not recorded which). Receptor source: a male donor with ankylosing spondylitis.

This clonotype was counted ten times or more. The chain joins TRBV12-3 or TRBV12-4 to TRBJ2-2; maybe TRBD2 (7 bases). The CDR3 length is 13 residues. The V and J ends lost 8 bases and 3 bases respectively, with 10 bases between them. The CDR3 protein is CASSGGYTGELFF. CDR3 coding DNA: TGTGCCAGCTCGGGGGGCTACACCGGGGAGCTGTTTTTT.

This clonotype appeared a few times. This rearrangement joins TRBV27 to TRBJ2-3, with 14 bases lining up with TRBD2. Germline V gene lookup returns CDR1 MNHEY and CDR2 SMNVEV (reference sequence). The CDR3 has 17 residues. Trimming took 5 bases from V and 4 from J; bases not matched to a gene: 8. CDR3 DNA sequence: TGTGCCAGCAGTCGAAGACTAGCGGGAGGGCCGGCAGATACGCAGTATTTT. Translated, it gives CASSRRLAGGPADTQYF.

This clonotype was counted ten times or more. A much larger clone sits a single nucleotide away, making a read error possible. The J gene is TRBJ2-3, the V gene TRBV5-1; D not resolved. Germline V gene sequence: CDR1 SGHRS, CDR2 YFSETQ. The CDR3 has 14 residues. This CDR3 is CVSSLWVLTDTQYF. The CDR3 DNA sequence: TGCGTCAGCAGCTTGTGGGTCCTCACAGATACGCAGTATTTT.

The chain recombines TRBV4-1 with TRBJ2-3; the match to TRBD2 covers 9 bases. V dropped 1 base and J dropped 4; count of bases not matched to a gene: 9. The CDR3 contains 17 residues. Germline V CDR1 and CDR2: MGHRA, YSYEKL. CDR3 sequence (DNA): TGCGCCAGCAGCCAAGGGTTAGCGGGAGTTATTGCAGATACGCAGTATTTT. Translated: CASSQGLAGVIADTQYF.

The chain has TRBV20-1 and TRBJ2-7; TRBD1 agrees at 7 bases. V lost 4 bases to trimming and J lost 3 bases; unmatched junction nucleotides: 9. Germline values: CDR1 DFQATT, CDR2 SNEGSKA (reference sequence). This CDR3 spans 14 amino acids. The CDR3: CSAMTETGNYEQYF. The CDR3 nucleotides read TGCAGTGCTATGACAGAGACAGGGAACTACGAGCAGTACTTC.

J is TRBJ1-6 and V is TRBV5-1; 8 positions agree with TRBD1. The germline V gene encodes CDR1 SGHRS and CDR2 YFSETQ. The CDR3 is 14 amino acids. After removal of 5 bases from V and 7 bases from J, the junction contained 5 bases not matched to a gene. The CDR3 coding sequence is TGCGCCAGCAGAGGACAGGGAGAAAATTCACCCCTCCACTTT. This translates into CASRGQGENSPLHF.

This clonotype has ten or more counts. CDR3 loop: CSARDRRGSLGEQYF. CDR3 in DNA: TGCAGTGCTAGAGATCGTAGAGGGTCCCTCGGCGAGCAGTACTTC. The chain uses TRBV20-1 and TRBJ2-7, with a possible D match to TRBD2 (5 bases). There are 15 residues in the CDR3. CDR1 is DFQATT and CDR2 is SNEGSKA in the germline V gene (reference sequence). V was clipped by 0 bases and J by 6 bases, with 18 bases between them.

This rearrangement joins TRBV5-1 to TRBJ2-3, with D possibly TRBD1 on 6 matching bases. Germline CDR1 and CDR2: SGHRS and YFSETQ. This CDR3 is 14 amino acids long. The germline V and J ends were trimmed by 4 bases and 2 bases, with 11 bases remaining between them. This CDR3 reads CASSPQGPTDTQYF. The CDR3 bases are TGCGCCAGCAGCCCGCAGGGGCCCACAGATACGCAGTATTTT. Drawing the rest from reference TRBV5-1 and TRBJ2-3, the complete variable domain is KAGVTQTPRYLIKTRGQQVTLSCSPISGHRSVSWYQQTPGQGLQFLFEYFSETQRNKGNFPGRFSGRQFSNSRSEMNVSTLELGDSALYLCASSPQGPTDTQYFGPGTRLTVL.

The chain combines TRBV4-3 with TRBJ1-1, with a possible D match to TRBD1 (5 bases). There are 15 residues in the CDR3. Deletions cut 1 base from V and 1 base from J, with 10 bases between. CDR1 and CDR2 from the germline V gene are LGHNA and YSLEER. The CDR3 protein is CASSQAPGQNTEAFF. As DNA, the CDR3 is TGCGCCAGCAGCCAAGCCCCCGGACAGAACACTGAAGCTTTCTTT.

The chain uses TRBV6-1 and TRBJ1-1; D is ambiguous. V was clipped by 6 bases and J by 6 bases, with 14 bases between them. Looked up from germline, CDR1 is MNHNS and CDR2 is SASEGT. The CDR3 extends over 13 amino acids. Here the CDR3 reads CASRQNTGSEAFF. The CDR3 coding sequence is TGTGCCAGCAGACAAAACACGGGCTCTGAAGCTTTCTTT.

The chain joins TRBV7-9 to TRBJ2-1; D is tentatively TRBD1 or TRBD2 (5 bases each). The CDR3 is 13 amino acids. V was cut by 2 bases and J by 12 bases, with 14 bases left in between. Germline V CDR1 and CDR2: SEHNR, FQNEAQ (reference sequence). The CDR3 region is CASSLFGAGGQFF. The DNA for the CDR3 is TGTGCCAGCAGCTTATTTGGGGCGGGCGGGCAGTTCTTC.

This clonotype was seen many times. The J gene is TRBJ2-3, the V gene TRBV20-1; perhaps TRBD1 as D (5 bases). Germline V gene data show CDR1 as DFQATT and CDR2 as SNEGSKA (reference sequence). V lost 6 bases to trimming and J lost 4 bases, with 17 bases between them. The CDR3 sequence is 14 residues long. The CDR3 here is CSALGRAGPDTQYF. The CDR3 bases are TGCAGTGCCCTAGGGCGAGCAGGGCCAGATACGCAGTATTTT.

Ten or more counts support this clonotype. The V and J genes are TRBV20-1 and TRBJ2-1; D gene uncertain. Germline lookup yields CDR1 DFQATT and CDR2 SNEGSKA (reference sequence). Trimming stripped 7 bases from V and 0 bases from J, with 4 bases between. The CDR3 covers 11 residues. The CDR3 bases are TGCAGTGGACTCTCCTACAATGAGCAGTTCTTC. It yields the protein CSGLSYNEQFF.

This clonotype was detected many times. The J gene is TRBJ2-7, the V gene TRBV29-1; the D call may be TRBD1 or TRBD2 (5 bases each). V dropped 0 bases and J dropped 4 bases, with 22 bases sitting between them. This CDR3 has 17 amino acids. From germline, CDR1 is SQVTM and CDR2 ANQGSEA. In DNA form, the CDR3 reads TGCAGCGTTGAAGACCCTGAAAGCCGGGACGGAGGTTACGAGCAGTACTTC. Its translation: CSVEDPESRDGGYEQYF.

The chain couples TRBV12-3 or TRBV12-4 to TRBJ2-2; D not certain. V was cut by 3 bases and J by 7 bases, with 9 bases left in between. This CDR3 is built from 13 residues. CDR3 region: CASSFTRGGELFF. The CDR3, as DNA: TGTGCCAGCAGTTTTACCCGCGGCGGGGAGCTGTTTTTT.

This clonotype showed up many times. The V call is TRBV12-3 or TRBV12-4, the J call TRBJ2-1; no reliable D call. V lost 4 bases and J lost 7, with 8 bases in between. The CDR3 totals 12 residues. CDR3 loop: CASSSWWNEQFF. The CDR3 coding sequence is TGTGCCAGCAGTTCTTGGTGGAATGAGCAGTTCTTC.

V gene TRBV20-1 combines with J gene TRBJ2-1; no clear D gene. Germline lookup yields CDR1 DFQATT and CDR2 SNEGSKA (reference sequence). This CDR3 has 13 residues. V lost 5 bases and J lost 3, with 11 bases in between. The CDR3 coding sequence is TGCAGTGCTCGGGTATCTCTCTACAATGAGCAGTTCTTC. Residues: CSARVSLYNEQFF.

A few counts support this clonotype. This rearrangement joins TRBV10-3 to TRBJ2-7; TRBD1 aligns across 10 bases. The CDR3 totals 16 residues. Germline lookup yields CDR1 ENHRY and CDR2 SYGVKD. The J segment lost 6 bases and the V segment lost 5 bases, leaving 13 bases of the junction unmatched. The CDR3 DNA follows: TGTGCCATCAGTCCCTCTTGGGACAGGGGTTCGGGCGAGCAGTACTTC. Translated, it gives CAISPSWDRGSGEQYF.

This clonotype has only a few counts. V gene TRBV5-6 combines with J gene TRBJ2-7, with a tentative D call TRBD2 (5 bases). Trimming cost V 2 bases and J 4 bases, with 13 bases left between them. This CDR3 has 14 residues. In germline, CDR1 is SGHDT, CDR2 YYEEEE. CDR3 DNA: TGTGCCAGCAGCTTTCTAGCCAACGTATACGAGCAGTACTTC. This sequence encodes CASSFLANVYEQYF.

This clonotype showed up many times. The rearrangement links TRBV7-9 to TRBJ2-7; D might be TRBD2 (6 bases). The germline V gene encodes CDR1 SEHNR and CDR2 FQNEAQ (reference sequence). V dropped 3 bases and J dropped 0 bases, with 12 bases sitting between them. This CDR3 has 15 amino acids. The CDR3 protein is CASSFLAGSSYEQYF. CDR3 DNA sequence: TGTGCCAGCAGCTTCTTGGCGGGAAGCTCCTACGAGCAGTACTTC.